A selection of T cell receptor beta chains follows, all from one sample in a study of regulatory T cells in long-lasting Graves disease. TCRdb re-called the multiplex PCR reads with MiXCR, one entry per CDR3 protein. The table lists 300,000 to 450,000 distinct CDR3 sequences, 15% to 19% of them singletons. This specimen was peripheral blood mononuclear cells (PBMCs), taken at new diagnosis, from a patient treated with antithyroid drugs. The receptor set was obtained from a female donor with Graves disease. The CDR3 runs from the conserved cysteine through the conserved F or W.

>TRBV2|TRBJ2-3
CASRSTATVAMTQYF
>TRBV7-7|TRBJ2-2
CASSDGSGPNTGELFF
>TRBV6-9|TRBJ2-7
CASSSAWGSSREQYF
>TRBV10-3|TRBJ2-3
CAISEALLAGGSDTQYF
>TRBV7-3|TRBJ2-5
CASSSPTSGRANQYF
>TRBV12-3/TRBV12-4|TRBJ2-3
CASSEDGQPDTQYF
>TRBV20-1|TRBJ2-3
CSATGPGGATDTQYF
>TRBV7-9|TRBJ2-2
CASSRGGTLNTGELFF
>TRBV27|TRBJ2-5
CASSLGLAGTQYF
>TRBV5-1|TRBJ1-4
CASTRTGGNEKLFF
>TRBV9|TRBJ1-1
CASSVIVGTTEAFF
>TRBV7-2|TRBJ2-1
CASSTGTSPTYNEQFF
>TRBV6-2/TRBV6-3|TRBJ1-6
CASSDRDVVDSPLHF
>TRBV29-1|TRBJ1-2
CSVNAGTAYGYTF
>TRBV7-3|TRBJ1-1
CASSLIKDTEAFF
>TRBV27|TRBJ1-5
CASGGDQPQHF
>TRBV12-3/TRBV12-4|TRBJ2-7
CASSGTGALSYEQYF
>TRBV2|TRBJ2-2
CASRSFTGELFF
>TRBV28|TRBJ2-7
CASSSPFGGYEQYF
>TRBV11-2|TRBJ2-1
CASSLVRNEQFF
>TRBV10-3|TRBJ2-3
CAISESAGSQDTQYF
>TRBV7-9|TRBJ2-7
CASSRARAGGEEQYF
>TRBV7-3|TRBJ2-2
CASSLRSGGAGGELFF
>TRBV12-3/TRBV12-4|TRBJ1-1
CASSSGSQRGVNTEAFF
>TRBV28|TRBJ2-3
CASTLTGDTQYF
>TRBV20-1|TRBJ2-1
CSAGLGAGGTHDEQFF
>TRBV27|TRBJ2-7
CASSLRAGAPNEQYF
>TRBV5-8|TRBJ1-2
CASSLADPLNYGYTF
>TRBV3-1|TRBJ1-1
CASSHPPSPRGNTEAFF
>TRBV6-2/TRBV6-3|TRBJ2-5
CASSQGVARQETQYF
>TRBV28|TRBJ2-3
CASSLRGPSTDTQYF
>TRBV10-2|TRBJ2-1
CASEGGTPGEQFF